The 4 T cell receptor beta chains presented below share a single source sample, sequenced in a study of control samples from healthy donors and cancer patients. Only in-frame clones appear in the TCRdb table, and some are missing; sequencing was by immunoSEQ multiplex PCR. The sample lists about 29,000 clones; roughly nine tenths were seen once. Sequences were obtained from formalin-fixed, paraffin-embedded tissue. The receptors originated from a female donor with melanoma.

V usage is TRBV2 and J usage is TRBJ1-5; 7 bases are shared with TRBD1. Germline CDR1 is SNHLY and CDR2 is FYNNEI. The CDR3 has 16 residues. Unmatched junction bases numbered 12, after V lost 5 bases and J lost 5 bases. The CDR3 loop reads CASSRQGVGVDQPQHF. The CDR3 DNA reads TGTGCCAGCAGTCGACAGGGTGTAGGTGTCGATCAGCCCCAGCATTTT. The variable domain in full, completed from reference TRBV2 and TRBJ1-5, reads EPEVTQTPSHQVTQMGQEVILRCVPISNHLYFYWYRQILGQKVEFLVSFYNNEISEKSEIFDDQFSVERPDGSNFTLKIRSTKLEDSAMYFCASSRQGVGVDQPQHFGDGTRLSIL.

The V call is TRBV18, the J call TRBJ2-7; TRBD2 matches at 8 bases. The CDR3 has 15 amino acids. CDR1 and CDR2 from the germline V gene are KGHSH and LQKENI. V shed 6 bases and J 0 bases; nucleotides not matched to a gene: 7. The CDR3 reads CASSEATSGSYEQYF. The CDR3 nucleotides are TGTGCCAGCTCGGAGGCCACTAGCGGCTCCTACGAGCAGTACTTC.

This chain connects TRBV2 to TRBJ1-5; weak D call: TRBD1 (5 bases). Trimming cost V 8 bases and J 0 bases, with 11 bases left between them. Germline assignment: CDR1 SNHLY and CDR2 FYNNEI. The CDR3 is made up of 14 amino acids. CDR3 residues: CASDRGSSNQPQHF. CDR3 nucleotides: TGTGCCAGCGACCGGGGGAGTAGCAATCAGCCCCAGCATTTT.

V is TRBV27 and J is TRBJ1-6; D is ambiguous. V shed 6 bases and J shed 7 bases, with 13 bases lying between them. CDR1 is MNHEY, CDR2 SMNVEV, per germline (reference sequence). This CDR3 has 14 amino acids. The CDR3 loop reads CASRGVGINSPLHF. In DNA form, the CDR3 reads TGTGCCAGCAGGGGAGTTGGCATCAATTCACCCCTCCACTTT.